This T cell receptor beta chain was sequenced during a study of cytomegalovirus exposure and HLA in healthy donors. Overall study: The roughly 670 first-cohort repertoires and the 130 or so validation repertoires shared the same platform, a later analysis reported. Study-wide results and caveats: Many donors shared some public TCRs, even though most TCR sequences were rare.

With respect to this clone: Its target is unknown.

Sequencing used immunoSEQ multiplex PCR; TCRdb keeps in-frame clones, though not all of them. The repertoire has under 200,000 clones, about 89% of them found once; the top ten carry around 2.7%. The TCR comes from a woman under 30 in good health and CMV-seropositive. The sample was PBMCs.

The CDR3 nucleotides read TGTGCCAGCATCGCCAGGGGTCAGCCCCAGCATTTT. Amino acid sequence: CASIARGQPQHF. The chain employs TRBV28 and TRBJ1-5; D is possibly TRBD1 (6 bases). The CDR3 contains 12 residues. Looked up from germline, CDR1 is MDHEN and CDR2 is SYDVKM. V was pared by 7 bases and J by 6 bases, with 10 bases between.